The sequence of this T cell receptor beta chain was determined in a study of CD8 T cells in ankylosing spondylitis. Study-wide points: Clones linked with disease were CD8+ and fairly uncommon in the peripheral blood. Past research had described some motif variants in reactive arthritis synovial fluid and blood. Within matched ankylosing spondylitis synovial fluid, disease-linked clones were reportedly significantly enriched.

Per the germline V gene, CDR1 is WSHSY and CDR2 is SAAADI. Trimming pared 2 bases from V and 2 bases from J, leaving 13 bases between. The CDR3 consists of 16 residues. By quantitative 5'-RACE with molecular barcodes, the TCR beta libraries were made. TCRdb re-called the 5' RACE reads through MiXCR, storing one row per CDR3 protein. The sample carries some 250,000 distinct CDR3 sequences, roughly 25% recorded once. This clonotype was counted at least ten times. Its target is unknown. The sequencing sample was made of blood, either unsorted or a sorted T cell fraction (not recorded which). The gene calls are TRBV10-2 and TRBJ2-1; TRBD1 might be the D (7 bases). This receptor was identified in a male donor with ankylosing spondylitis or in good health (not recorded which). CDR3 protein: CASSEMGGQPYNEQFF. The CDR3 DNA follows: TGCGCCAGCAGTGAGATGGGGGGACAGCCCTACAATGAGCAGTTCTTC.